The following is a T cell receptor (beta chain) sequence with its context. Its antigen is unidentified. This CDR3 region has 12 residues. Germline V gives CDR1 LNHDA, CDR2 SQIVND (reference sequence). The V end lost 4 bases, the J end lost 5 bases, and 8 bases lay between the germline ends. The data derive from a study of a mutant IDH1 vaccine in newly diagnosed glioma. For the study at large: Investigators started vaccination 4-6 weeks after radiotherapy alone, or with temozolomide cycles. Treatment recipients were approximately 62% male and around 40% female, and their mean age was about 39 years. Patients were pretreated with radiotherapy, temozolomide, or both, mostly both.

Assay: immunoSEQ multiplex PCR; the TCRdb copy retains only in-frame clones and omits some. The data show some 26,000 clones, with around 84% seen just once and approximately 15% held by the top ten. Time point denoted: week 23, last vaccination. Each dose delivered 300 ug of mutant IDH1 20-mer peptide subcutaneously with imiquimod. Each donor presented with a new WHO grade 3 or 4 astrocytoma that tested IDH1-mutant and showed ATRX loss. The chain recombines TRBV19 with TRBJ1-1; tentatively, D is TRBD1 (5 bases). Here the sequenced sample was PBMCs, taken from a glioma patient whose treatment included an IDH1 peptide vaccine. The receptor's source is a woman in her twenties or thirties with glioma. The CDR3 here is CASSTPGTEAFF. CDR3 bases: TGTGCCAGTAGTACCCCAGGGACTGAAGCTTTCTTT.